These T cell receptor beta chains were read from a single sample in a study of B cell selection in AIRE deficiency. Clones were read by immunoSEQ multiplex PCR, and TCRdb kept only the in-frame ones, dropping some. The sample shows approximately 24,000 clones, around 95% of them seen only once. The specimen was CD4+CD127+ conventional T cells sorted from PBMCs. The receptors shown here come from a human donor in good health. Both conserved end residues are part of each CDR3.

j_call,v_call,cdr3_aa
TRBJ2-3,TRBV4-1,CASSHGTSGGYTDTQYF
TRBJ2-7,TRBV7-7,CASILRADYEQYF
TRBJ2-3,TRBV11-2,CASSLDWTDTQYF
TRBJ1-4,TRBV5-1,CASSLGPTNEKLFF
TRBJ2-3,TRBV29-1,CSGKRTRSTDTQYF
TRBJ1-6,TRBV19,CASSIAYRGNSPLHF
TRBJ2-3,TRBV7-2,CASSLLTSGGTDTQYF
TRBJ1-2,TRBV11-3,CASRPIGGSPHGYTF
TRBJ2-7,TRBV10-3,CAITPGQEPYEQYF
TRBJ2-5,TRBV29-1,CGVEVPSDSQETQYF
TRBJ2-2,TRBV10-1,CASSRTGELFF
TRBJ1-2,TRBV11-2,CASSLYLRAVDYGYTF
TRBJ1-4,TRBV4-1,CASSSRGGLPNEKLFF
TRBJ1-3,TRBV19,CATKTLTSGNTIYF
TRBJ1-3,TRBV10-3,CAISESVRRNTIYF
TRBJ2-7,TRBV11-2,CASSSDTYEQYF
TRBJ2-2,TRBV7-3,CASSLTIQYGRGAVF
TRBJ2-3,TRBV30,CAWSGVTGDTQYF
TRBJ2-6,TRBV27,CASSLLLGVGANVLTF
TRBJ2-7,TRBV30,CAWSIGGLSYEQYF
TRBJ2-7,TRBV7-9,CASRKMGQGDYYEQYF
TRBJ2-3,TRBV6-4,CASSEWGRGPDTQYF
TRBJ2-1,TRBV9,CASSPREGGRAGEQFF
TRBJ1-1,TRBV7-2,CASSRAVWTEAFF
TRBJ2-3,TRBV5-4,CASSLEWGTPDTQYF
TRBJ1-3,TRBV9,CASSPLVGSGNTIYF
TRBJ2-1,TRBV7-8,CASSPRDATSYNEQFF
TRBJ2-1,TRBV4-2,CASSQELAGASYNEQFF
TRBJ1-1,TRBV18,CASSPSTGRNAEAFF
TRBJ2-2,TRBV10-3,CAISDVGELFF
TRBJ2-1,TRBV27,CASSLRHKGFF
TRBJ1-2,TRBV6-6,CASSYLVKGGYTF
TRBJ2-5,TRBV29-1,CSVEDPGGGETQYF
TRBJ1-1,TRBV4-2,CASSQEGDRNTEAFF
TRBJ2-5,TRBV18,CASSLYREETQYF
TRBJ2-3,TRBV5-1,CASSSGLAGAADTQYF
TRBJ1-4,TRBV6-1,CASSDPGGWSEKLFF
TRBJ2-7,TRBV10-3,CAISEGVPGRDEQYF
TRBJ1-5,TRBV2,CASGAGFQPQHF
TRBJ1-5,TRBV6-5,CASRGNQPQHF
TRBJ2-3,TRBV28,CASSSPLGAGGSTDTQYF
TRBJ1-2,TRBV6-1,CASSIRGDDYGYTF
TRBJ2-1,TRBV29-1,CSVANQGDEQFF
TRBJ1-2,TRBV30,CAWSVPRGYGYTF
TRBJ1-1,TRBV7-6,CASSYRKGTEAFF
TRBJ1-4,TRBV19,CASIPRPNYHEKLFF
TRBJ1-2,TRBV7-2,CASSFQGLYGYTF
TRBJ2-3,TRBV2,CASNVAASTDTQYF
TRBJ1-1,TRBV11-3,CASSLDGRNTEAFF
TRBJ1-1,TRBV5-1,CASVIVAGHPEAFF
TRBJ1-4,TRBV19,CASIGRGGEKLFF
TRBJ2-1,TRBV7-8,CASSLVFYGGTYNEQFF
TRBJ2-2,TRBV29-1,CSARRDSYTGELFF
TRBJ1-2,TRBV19,CASNTGGGYGYTF
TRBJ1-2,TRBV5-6,CASSLDRGLEGYTF
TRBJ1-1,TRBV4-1,CASRQGGRMNTEAFF
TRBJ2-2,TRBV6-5,CASRPSFGNTGELFF